The 27 T cell receptor beta chains presented below share a single source sample, sequenced in a study of blood T cell repertoires in COVID-19. Data came from immunoSEQ multiplex PCR; TCRdb stores just in-frame clones and leaves some out. This sample has about 250,000 clones, with about 89% found just once. Sequencing was performed on peripheral blood. These receptors were obtained from a man under 40 with acute or convalescent COVID-19.

The chain employs TRBV11-2 and TRBJ2-1, with a tentative D call TRBD2 (6 bases). Germline V gene data show CDR1 as SGHAT and CDR2 as FQNNGV. Trimming took 0 bases from V and 2 from J, leaving 8 bases between them. The CDR3 spans 15 residues. The DNA of the CDR3 is TGTGCCAGCAGCTTAGATAGCGGCCCCTACAATGAGCAGTTCTTC. It is translated as CASSLDSGPYNEQFF.

This clone was seen a single time. This chain uses TRBV11-2 with TRBJ1-1, with a tentative D call TRBD1 (5 bases). The germline V gene encodes CDR1 SGHAT and CDR2 FQNNGV. The CDR3 has 15 amino acids. Trimming pared 5 bases from V and 5 bases from J, leaving 18 bases between. CDR3 DNA: TGTGCCAGCAGCCCCCCGGCAAGGGGAACAACTGAAGCTTTCTTT. This gives the protein CASSPPARGTTEAFF.

DNA of the CDR3: TGTGCCAGCAGCCCCCGGCGGGGAGGGGGCACAGATACGCAGTATTTT. The encoded protein is CASSPRRGGGTDTQYF. The J gene is TRBJ2-3, the V gene TRBV7-6; TRBD2 agrees at 7 bases. Germline loops: CDR1 SGHVS, CDR2 FNYEAQ. This CDR3 has 16 amino acids. J was trimmed by 1 base and V by 5 bases; bases with no gene match: 9.

As for this clone: Sequence at one end of the junction differs from germline and may be a read error. The chain couples TRBV7-8 to TRBJ2-7, with TRBD2 matching 11 bases. Germline V gives CDR1 SGHVS, CDR2 FQNEAQ. The CDR3 has 15 residues. For the CDR3, the DNA is TGTGCCAGCAGCATAGCGGGAGGGGCCACCTACGAGCAGTACTTC. Amino acids: CASSIAGGATYEQYF. Supplemented by reference TRBV7-8 and TRBJ2-7, the full variable domain reads GAGVSQSPRYKVAKRGQDVALRCDPISGHVSLFWYQQALGQGPEFLTYFQNEAQLDKSGLPSDRFFAERPEGSVSTLKIQRTQQEDSAVYLCASSIAGGATYEQYFGPGTRLTVT.

The gene calls are TRBV7-9 and TRBJ2-1; D may be TRBD2 (5 bases). The germline V and J ends were trimmed by 2 bases and 0 bases, with 8 bases remaining between them. This CDR3 is 15 amino acids long. From germline, CDR1 is SEHNR and CDR2 FQNEAQ (reference sequence). The CDR3 region is CASSLPGSSYNEQFF. The CDR3 bases are TGTGCCAGCAGCTTACCGGGGAGCTCCTACAATGAGCAGTTCTTC. Supplemented by reference TRBV7-9 and TRBJ2-1, the full variable domain reads DTGVSQNPRHKITKRGQNVTFRCDPISEHNRLYWYRQTLGQGPEFLTYFQNEAQLEKSRLLSDRFSAERPKGSFSTLEIQRTEQGDSAMYLCASSLPGSSYNEQFFGPGTRLTVL.

The chain combines TRBV24-1 with TRBJ2-3; TRBD2 matches at 10 bases. J was trimmed by 6 bases and V by 6 bases; bases with no gene match: 8. The CDR3 spans 15 residues. Germline-derived CDR1 and CDR2 are KGHDR and SFDVKD. CDR3 sequence reads: CATSSLAGERDTQYF. CDR3 nucleotide sequence: TGTGCCACCAGTAGCCTAGCGGGAGAGAGGGATACGCAGTATTTT.

V gene TRBV5-3 combines with J gene TRBJ1-6; 7 nucleotides agree with TRBD1. TRBV5-3 is known as an ORF, though its function is uncertain. The CDR3 is made up of 15 amino acids. Trimming at V came to 4 bases and at J to 5 bases, leaving 6 bases not matched to a gene. This CDR3 reads CARSATGAHNSPLHF. DNA of the CDR3: TGTGCCAGAAGCGCTACAGGGGCCCATAATTCACCCCTCCACTTT.

This clone was seen just once. The chain uses TRBV20-1 and TRBJ1-1; D is unresolved. The CDR3 spans 12 residues. V was pared by 3 bases and J by 5 bases, with 10 bases between. Germline assignment: CDR1 DFQATT and CDR2 SNEGSKA (reference sequence). DNA of the CDR3: TGCAGTGCTAGTTCGGCGGAGACTGAAGCTTTCTTT. It encodes CSASSAETEAFF.

The V call is TRBV27, the J call TRBJ1-5; TRBD1 aligns across 8 bases. Germline CDR1 MNHEY, CDR2 SMNVEV (reference sequence). V was clipped by 6 bases and J by 7 bases; unmatched bases: 2. The CDR3 is 12 residues long. DNA for the CDR3: TGTGCCAGCAGACAGGGGGTCCAGCCCCAGCATTTT. Amino acids: CASRQGVQPQHF.

The rearrangement joins TRBV3-1 (or the pseudogene TRBV3-2) to TRBJ2-1; 10 nucleotides agree with TRBD1. The CDR3 spans 15 residues. After removal of 5 bases from V and 7 bases from J, the junction contained 8 bases not matched to a gene. CDR1 is LGHDT, CDR2 YNNKEL, per germline (reference sequence). CDR3 DNA sequence: TGTGCCAGCAGCACACGACAGGGGGCATGGAATGAGCAGTTCTTC. This codes for CASSTRQGAWNEQFF.

The CDR3 coding sequence is TGTGCCAGTAGCTCGGACAGGAGCACAGATACGCAGTATTTT. Encoded protein: CASSSDRSTDTQYF. The chain employs TRBV19 and TRBJ2-3; TRBD1 matches at 7 bases. The germline gives CDR1 LNHDA, CDR2 SQIVND (reference sequence). J lost 0 bases, V lost 6 bases, and 3 bases had no gene match. The CDR3 length is 14 residues.

The J gene is TRBJ2-1, the V gene TRBV3-1 (or the pseudogene TRBV3-2); the match to TRBD2 covers 9 bases. CDR3 length equals 13 residues. Germline CDR1 is LGHDT and CDR2 is YNNKEL (reference sequence). The V segment lost 3 bases and the J segment 6 bases; nucleotides outside the gene matches: 0. The CDR3 loop reads CASSQRGGNEQFF. Written as DNA, the CDR3 is TGTGCCAGCAGCCAGCGGGGGGGCAATGAGCAGTTCTTC.

This sequence joins TRBV18 and TRBJ1-1, with 9 bases matching TRBD1. There are 15 residues in the CDR3. J was trimmed by 8 bases and V by 4 bases; bases with no gene match: 11. The germline gives CDR1 KGHSH, CDR2 LQKENI. The CDR3 DNA reads TGTGCCAGCTCACTGGAAACCCGGGACAGGGCGGAAGCTTTCTTT. Translated, it gives CASSLETRDRAEAFF.

The V and J genes are TRBV19 and TRBJ1-2; D gene ambiguous. Trimming took off 5 bases at V and 4 bases at J, with 17 bases between the two ends. CDR1 and CDR2 from the germline V gene are LNHDA and SQIVND (reference sequence). The CDR3 loop spans 15 amino acids. CDR3 DNA sequence: TGTGCCAGTAGTGGCTGGAACACCGACTTCTATGGCTACACCTTC. Translating gives CASSGWNTDFYGYTF.

The chain employs TRBV2 and TRBJ1-1; the D gene is possibly TRBD1 (6 bases). The germline V gene has CDR1 SNHLY and CDR2 FYNNEI. The CDR3 runs 13 residues. Deletions cut 8 bases from V and 4 bases from J, with 14 bases between. The chain's CDR3 is CASDQGSFTEAFF. Here the CDR3 DNA reads TGTGCCAGCGATCAGGGGAGTTTCACTGAAGCTTTCTTT. The complete variable domain, with remaining parts taken from reference TRBV2 and TRBJ1-1, reads EPEVTQTPSHQVTQMGQEVILRCVPISNHLYFYWYRQILGQKVEFLVSFYNNEISEKSEIFDDQFSVERPDGSNFTLKIRSTKLEDSAMYFCASDQGSFTEAFFGQGTRLTVV.

This chain links TRBV9 with TRBJ2-6; D not certain. Germline V gives CDR1 SGDLS, CDR2 YYNGEE. This CDR3 is 15 amino acids long. Trimming removed 4 bases at V and 0 bases at J, with 8 bases between. The CDR3 here is CASSIDSSGANVLTF. The CDR3 DNA sequence: TGTGCCAGCAGCATCGATAGCTCTGGGGCCAACGTCCTGACTTTC.

This clone was seen more than once but under ten times. The chain links TRBV15 to TRBJ2-5, with 7 bases that match TRBD1. The germline V gene encodes CDR1 LNHNV and CDR2 YYDKDF (reference sequence). CDR3 length: 13 amino acids. Unmatched junction bases numbered 2, after V lost 5 bases and J lost 2 bases. Here the CDR3 reads CATSRDRQETQYF. In DNA form, the CDR3 reads TGTGCCACCAGCCGGGACAGACAAGAGACCCAGTACTTC.

V gene TRBV28 combines with J gene TRBJ2-7; TRBD2 matches 9 bases. The CDR3 loop spans 15 amino acids. V was clipped by 2 bases and J by 0 bases; unmatched bases: 2. The germline V gene has CDR1 MDHEN and CDR2 SYDVKM. The CDR3 region is CASSLMGLASYEQYF. The CDR3 bases are TGTGCCAGCAGTTTAATGGGACTAGCCTCCTACGAGCAGTACTTC.

The chain recombines TRBV28 with TRBJ1-1; 7 positions agree with TRBD1. CDR3 length: 14 residues. The germline V gene encodes CDR1 MDHEN and CDR2 SYDVKM. V gave up 6 bases and J gave up 1 base; unmatched junction bases: 5. CDR3 region: CASRSTGKNTEAFF. The CDR3 DNA is TGTGCCAGCAGATCGACAGGGAAGAACACTGAAGCTTTCTTT.

The chain employs TRBV6-1 and TRBJ2-5, with D maybe TRBD1 (6 bases). Trimming left V 1 base short and J 2 bases short, with 8 bases between. Germline CDR1 and CDR2: MNHNS and SASEGT. There are 14 residues in the CDR3. CDR3 coding DNA: TGTGCCAGCAGTGAAGGGACAGCACAAGAGACCCAGTACTTC. Amino acid sequence: CASSEGTAQETQYF.

The rearrangement uses TRBV6-5 and TRBJ1-1, with D perhaps TRBD1 (5 bases). Germline lookup yields CDR1 MNHEY and CDR2 SVGAGI. Trimming left V 8 bases short and J 1 base short, with 14 bases between. This CDR3 has 14 amino acids. The chain's CDR3 is CASSFTDRNTEAFF. CDR3 coding DNA: TGTGCCAGCTCATTTACCGACAGGAACACTGAAGCTTTCTTT.

The chain uses TRBV19 and TRBJ2-5; 8 positions agree with TRBD1. From germline, CDR1 is LNHDA and CDR2 SQIVND (reference sequence). Germline trimming cut 4 bases from V and 1 base from J; bases unmatched to any gene: 8. The CDR3 length is 16 residues. The CDR3 DNA reads TGTGCCAGTAGTAGTCTCTACGGACAGGGCCAAGAGACCCAGTACTTC. Translation: CASSSLYGQGQETQYF.

The chain carries TRBV15 and TRBJ1-3; no firm D call. The V gene lost 0 bases and the J gene lost 0 bases, with 12 bases spanning the gap. The CDR3 totals 17 residues. Germline-derived CDR1 and CDR2 are LNHNV and YYDKDF (reference sequence). This CDR3 is CATSREQLNLSGNTIYF. DNA of the CDR3: TGTGCCACCAGCAGAGAACAGCTAAACCTCTCTGGAAACACCATATATTTT.

The chain links TRBV24-1 to TRBJ1-5, with 7 bases lining up with TRBD1. V shed 2 bases and J 6 bases; nucleotides not matched to a gene: 6. The CDR3 runs to 15 residues. Looked up from germline, CDR1 is KGHDR and CDR2 is SFDVKD. The CDR3 DNA follows: TGTGCCACCAGTGATTCCCGAGGGGGCAGTCAGCCCCAGCATTTT. Translated: CATSDSRGGSQPQHF.

This chain uses TRBV15 with TRBJ1-1; 8 bases match TRBD1. The CDR3 sequence is 16 residues long. The germline V gene has CDR1 LNHNV and CDR2 YYDKDF (reference sequence). The junction had 4 bases not matched to a gene; V was cut back by 1 base and J by 0 bases. This chain's CDR3 is CATSRGTGSLNTEAFF. For the CDR3, the DNA is TGTGCCACCAGCAGAGGGACAGGGTCTTTGAACACTGAAGCTTTCTTT.

The chain uses TRBV4-1 and TRBJ1-1; TRBD1 might be the D (5 bases). The V end was cut by 2 bases, the J end by 1 base, with 8 bases between. The germline gives CDR1 MGHRA, CDR2 YSYEKL. CDR3 length: 14 amino acids. The CDR3 DNA is TGCGCCAGCAGCCAACGGCAGGGGAACACTGAAGCTTTCTTT. Translated: CASSQRQGNTEAFF.

The chain is built from TRBV12-3 or TRBV12-4 and TRBJ2-2, with TRBD1 identical over 7 bases. The CDR3 is 13 residues long. The junction had 6 bases not matched to a gene; V was cut back by 7 bases and J by 7 bases. In DNA form, the CDR3 reads TGTGCCAGCAATAAACAGGGGATCGGGGAGCTGTTTTTT. Translating gives CASNKQGIGELFF.